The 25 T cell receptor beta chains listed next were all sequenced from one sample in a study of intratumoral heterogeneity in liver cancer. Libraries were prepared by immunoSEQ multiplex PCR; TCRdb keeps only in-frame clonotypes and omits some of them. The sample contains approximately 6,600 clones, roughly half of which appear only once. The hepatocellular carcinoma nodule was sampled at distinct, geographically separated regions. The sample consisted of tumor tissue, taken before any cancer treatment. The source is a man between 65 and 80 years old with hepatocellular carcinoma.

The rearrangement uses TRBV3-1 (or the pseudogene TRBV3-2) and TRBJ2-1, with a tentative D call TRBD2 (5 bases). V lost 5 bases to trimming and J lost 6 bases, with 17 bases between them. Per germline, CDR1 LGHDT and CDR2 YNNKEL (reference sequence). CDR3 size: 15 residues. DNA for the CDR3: TGTGCCAGCAGCACCGGGCCGAGAGGGTCCAATGAGCAGTTCTTC. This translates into CASSTGPRGSNEQFF.

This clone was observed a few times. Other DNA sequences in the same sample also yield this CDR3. CDR3: CASSQGGGANEKLFF. The CDR3 DNA reads as TGCGCCAGCAGCCAAGGTGGAGGGGCTAATGAAAAACTGTTTTTT. V and J are TRBV4-3 and TRBJ1-4, with TRBD1 as a possible D gene (5 bases). With 1 base removed from V and 3 bases from J, the gap between germline ends came to 9 bases. Germline CDR1 reads LGHNA; CDR2 reads YSLEER. The length of the CDR3 is 15 residues.

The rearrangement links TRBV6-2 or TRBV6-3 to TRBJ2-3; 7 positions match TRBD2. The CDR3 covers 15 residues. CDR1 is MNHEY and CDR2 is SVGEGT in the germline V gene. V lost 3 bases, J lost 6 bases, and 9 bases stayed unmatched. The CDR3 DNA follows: TGTGCCAGCAGTTATTGGAGGGAGGGTATGGATACGCAGTATTTT. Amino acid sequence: CASSYWREGMDTQYF.

DNA for the CDR3: TGTGCCAGCAGCTCCTCCCAAGGCGGGGGGGCGGCCCAGTACTTC. Translated, it gives CASSSSQGGGAAQYF. This chain uses TRBV7-2 with TRBJ2-5; TRBD2 aligns across 9 bases. CDR1 SGHTA and CDR2 FQGNSA come from the germline V gene. The CDR3 runs to 15 residues. V lost 4 bases and J lost 9; bases outside the gene matches: 12.

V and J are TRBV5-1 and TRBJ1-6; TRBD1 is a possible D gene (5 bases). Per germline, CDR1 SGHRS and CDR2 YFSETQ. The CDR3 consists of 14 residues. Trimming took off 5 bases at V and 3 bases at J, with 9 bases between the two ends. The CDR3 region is CASRLDSYNSPLHF. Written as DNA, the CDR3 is TGCGCCAGCAGACTTGACAGCTATAATTCACCCCTCCACTTT.

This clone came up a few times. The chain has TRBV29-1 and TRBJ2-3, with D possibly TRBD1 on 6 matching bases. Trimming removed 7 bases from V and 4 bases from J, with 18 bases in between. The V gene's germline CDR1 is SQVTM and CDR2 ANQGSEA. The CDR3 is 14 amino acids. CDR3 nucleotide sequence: TGCAGCGGATCTAGACAGGTTCGAGCAGATACGCAGTATTTT. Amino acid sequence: CSGSRQVRADTQYF.

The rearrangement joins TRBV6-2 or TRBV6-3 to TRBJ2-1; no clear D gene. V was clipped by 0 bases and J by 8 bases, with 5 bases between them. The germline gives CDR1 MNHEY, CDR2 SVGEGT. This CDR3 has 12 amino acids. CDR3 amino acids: CASSYSPHEQFF. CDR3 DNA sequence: TGTGCCAGCAGTTACTCTCCCCATGAGCAGTTCTTC.

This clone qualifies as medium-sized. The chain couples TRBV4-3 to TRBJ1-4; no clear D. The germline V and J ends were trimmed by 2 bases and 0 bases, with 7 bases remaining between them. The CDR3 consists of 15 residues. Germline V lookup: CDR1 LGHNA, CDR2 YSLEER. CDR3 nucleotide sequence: TGCGCCAGCAGCCAATCTGGGGCAACTAATGAAAAACTGTTTTTT. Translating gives CASSQSGATNEKLFF.

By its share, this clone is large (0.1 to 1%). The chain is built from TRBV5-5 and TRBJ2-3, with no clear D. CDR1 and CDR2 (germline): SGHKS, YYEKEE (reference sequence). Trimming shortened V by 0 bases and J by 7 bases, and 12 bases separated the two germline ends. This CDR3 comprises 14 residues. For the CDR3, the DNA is TGTGCCAGCAGCTTGGGGGGTGGCTATAATACGCAGTATTTT. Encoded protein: CASSLGGGYNTQYF.

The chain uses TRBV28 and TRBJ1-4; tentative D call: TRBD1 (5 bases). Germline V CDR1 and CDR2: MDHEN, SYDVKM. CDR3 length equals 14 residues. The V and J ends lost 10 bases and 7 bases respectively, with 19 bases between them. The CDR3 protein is CAIGTEGGSEKLFF. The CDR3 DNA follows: TGTGCCATTGGGACTGAGGGTGGATCTGAAAAACTGTTTTTT.

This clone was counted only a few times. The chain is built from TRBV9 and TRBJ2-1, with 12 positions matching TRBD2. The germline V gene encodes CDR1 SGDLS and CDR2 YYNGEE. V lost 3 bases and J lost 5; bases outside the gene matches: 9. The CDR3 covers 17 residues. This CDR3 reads CASSDPLAGGSHNEQFF. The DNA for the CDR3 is TGTGCCAGCAGCGATCCACTAGCGGGGGGTTCCCACAATGAGCAGTTCTTC.

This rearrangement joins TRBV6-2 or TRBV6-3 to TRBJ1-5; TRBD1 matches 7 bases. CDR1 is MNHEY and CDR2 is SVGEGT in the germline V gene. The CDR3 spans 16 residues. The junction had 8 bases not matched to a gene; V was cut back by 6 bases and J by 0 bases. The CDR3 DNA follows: TGTGCCAGCAGCGGAAGGCAGGGGGTTAGCAATCAGCCCCAGCATTTT. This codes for CASSGRQGVSNQPQHF.

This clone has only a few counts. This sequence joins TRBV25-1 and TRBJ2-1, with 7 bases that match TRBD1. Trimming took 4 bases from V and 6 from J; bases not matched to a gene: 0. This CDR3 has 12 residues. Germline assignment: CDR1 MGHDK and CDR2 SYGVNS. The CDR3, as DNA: TGTGCCAGCAGTGGACAGGGCAATGAGCAGTTCTTC. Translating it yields CASSGQGNEQFF.

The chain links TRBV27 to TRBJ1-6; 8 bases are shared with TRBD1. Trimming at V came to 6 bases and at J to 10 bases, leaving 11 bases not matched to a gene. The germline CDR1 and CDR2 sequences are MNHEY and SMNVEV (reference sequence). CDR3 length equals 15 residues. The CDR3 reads CASRAMTGDGSPLHF. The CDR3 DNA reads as TGTGCCAGCAGAGCCATGACAGGGGACGGGTCACCCCTCCACTTT.

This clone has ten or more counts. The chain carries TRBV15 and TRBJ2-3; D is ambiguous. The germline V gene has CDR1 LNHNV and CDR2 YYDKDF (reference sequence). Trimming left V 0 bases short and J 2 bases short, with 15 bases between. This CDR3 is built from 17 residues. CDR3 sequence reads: CATSRDLGSGYTDTQYF. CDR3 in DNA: TGTGCCACCAGCAGAGATCTGGGGTCGGGCTACACAGATACGCAGTATTTT.

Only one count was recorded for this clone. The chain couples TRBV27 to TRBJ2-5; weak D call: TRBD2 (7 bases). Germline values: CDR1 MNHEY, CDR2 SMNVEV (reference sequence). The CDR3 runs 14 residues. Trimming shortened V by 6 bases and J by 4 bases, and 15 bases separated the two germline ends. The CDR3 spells CASRTTGRAETQYF. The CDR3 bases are TGTGCCAGCAGGACAACAGGGAGGGCAGAGACCCAGTACTTC.

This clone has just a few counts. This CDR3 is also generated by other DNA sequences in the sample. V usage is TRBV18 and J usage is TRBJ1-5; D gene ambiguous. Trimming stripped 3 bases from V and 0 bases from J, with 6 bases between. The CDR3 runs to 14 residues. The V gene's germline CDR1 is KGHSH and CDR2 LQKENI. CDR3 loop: CASSPPASNQPQHF. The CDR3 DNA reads TGTGCCAGCTCACCCCCGGCTAGCAATCAGCCCCAGCATTTT.

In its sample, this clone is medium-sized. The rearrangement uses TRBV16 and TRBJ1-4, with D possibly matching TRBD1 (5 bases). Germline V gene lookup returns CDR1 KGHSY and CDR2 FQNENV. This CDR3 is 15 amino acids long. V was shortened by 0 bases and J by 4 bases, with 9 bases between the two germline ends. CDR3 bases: TGTGCCAGCAGCCAATCGCAGGGCAGTAATGAAAAACTGTTTTTT. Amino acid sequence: CASSQSQGSNEKLFF.

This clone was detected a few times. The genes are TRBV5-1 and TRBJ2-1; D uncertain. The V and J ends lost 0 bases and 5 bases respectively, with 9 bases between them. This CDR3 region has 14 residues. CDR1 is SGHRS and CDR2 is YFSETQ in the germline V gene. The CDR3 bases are TGCGCCAGCAGCTTGGAACGCCTCAACAATGAGCAGTTCTTC. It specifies CASSLERLNNEQFF.

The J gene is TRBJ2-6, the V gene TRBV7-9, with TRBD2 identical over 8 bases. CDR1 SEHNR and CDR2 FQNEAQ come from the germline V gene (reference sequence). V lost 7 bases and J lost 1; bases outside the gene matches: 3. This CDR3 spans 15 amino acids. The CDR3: CASKASGSGANVLTF. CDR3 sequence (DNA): TGTGCCAGCAAGGCTAGCGGGTCTGGGGCCAACGTCCTGACTTTC.

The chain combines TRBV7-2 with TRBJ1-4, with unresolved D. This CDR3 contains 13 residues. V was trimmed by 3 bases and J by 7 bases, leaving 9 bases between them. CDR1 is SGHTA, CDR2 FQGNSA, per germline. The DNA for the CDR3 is TGTGCCAGCAGCTTCGGGAATCGTGAAAAACTGTTTTTT. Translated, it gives CASSFGNREKLFF.

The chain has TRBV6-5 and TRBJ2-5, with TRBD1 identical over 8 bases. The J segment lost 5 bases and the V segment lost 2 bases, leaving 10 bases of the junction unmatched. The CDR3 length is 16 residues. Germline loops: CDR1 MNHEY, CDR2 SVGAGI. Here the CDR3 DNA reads TGTGCCAGCAGTTACGACCTCAGGGGGCTTCGGGAGACCCAGTACTTC. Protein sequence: CASSYDLRGLRETQYF.

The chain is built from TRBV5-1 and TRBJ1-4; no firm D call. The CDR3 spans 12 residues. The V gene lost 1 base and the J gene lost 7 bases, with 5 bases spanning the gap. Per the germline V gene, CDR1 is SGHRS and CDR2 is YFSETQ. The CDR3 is CASSLHPEKLFF. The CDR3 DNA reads TGCGCCAGCAGCTTGCACCCTGAAAAACTGTTTTTT. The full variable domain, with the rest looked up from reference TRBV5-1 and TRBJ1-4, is KAGVTQTPRYLIKTRGQQVTLSCSPISGHRSVSWYQQTPGQGLQFLFEYFSETQRNKGNFPGRFSGRQFSNSRSEMNVSTLELGDSALYLCASSLHPEKLFFGSGTQLSVL.

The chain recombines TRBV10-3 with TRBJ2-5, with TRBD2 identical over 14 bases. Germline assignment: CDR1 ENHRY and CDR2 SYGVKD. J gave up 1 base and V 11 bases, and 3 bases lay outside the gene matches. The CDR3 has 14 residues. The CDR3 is CASGTSGGQETQYF. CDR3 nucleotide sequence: TGTGCCTCGGGGACTAGCGGGGGCCAAGAGACCCAGTACTTC.

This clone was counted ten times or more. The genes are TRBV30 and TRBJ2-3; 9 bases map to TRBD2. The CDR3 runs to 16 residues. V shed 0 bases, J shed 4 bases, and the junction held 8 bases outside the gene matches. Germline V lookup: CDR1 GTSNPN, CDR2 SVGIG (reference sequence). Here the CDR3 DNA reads TGTGCCTGGAGTGTACTCGGCGGGGGGGCGTCAGATACGCAGTATTTT. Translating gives CAWSVLGGGASDTQYF.